Presented here are 18 T cell receptor delta chains from one specimen sequenced in a study of gamma-delta T cells after stem cell transplantation. TCRdb repeated clone calling on the RT-PCR reads with CATT. The data contain around 1,300 delta-chain clones, 2.2% of them singletons. The specimen was gamma-delta T cells. Every receptor here comes from a human donor. It is not recorded whose cells these are; they may come from a transplant donor.

This clone was detected a few times. A much larger clone differs by one base, so this may be a read error. The chain couples TRAV29/DV5 to TRDJ1; 7 nucleotides align to TRDD3. Germline assignment: CDR1 NSMFDY and CDR2 ISSIKDK. Trimming cost V 2 bases and J 0 bases; bases outside gene matches: 16. The CDR3 runs to 18 residues. CDR3 sequence reads: CAARVWLGAIKHTDKLIF. DNA for the CDR3: TGTGCAGCAAGGGTTTGGCTGGGGGCAATCAAGCACACCGATAAACTCATCTTT.

This clone was seen at least ten times. The chain couples TRDV1 to TRDJ1; TRDD3 matches 12 bases. V was clipped by 0 bases and J by 1 base; unmatched bases: 15. CDR3 length equals 21 residues. CDR1 and CDR2 from the germline V gene are TSWWSYY and QGS. DNA for the CDR3: TGTGCTCTTGGGGAACTACCCCTACGCCTGTACTGGGGGATACCCACCGATAAACTCATCTTT. Its translation: CALGELPLRLYWGIPTDKLIF.

This clone was detected only a few times. Given a far larger clone just one base away, this is likely a sequencing read error. Distinct nucleotide sequences in the sample also encode this CDR3. This chain connects TRDV1 to TRDJ1; 11 bases are shared with TRDD3. Germline V lookup: CDR1 TSWWSYY, CDR2 QGS. The CDR3 contains 20 residues. V was clipped by 0 bases and J by 3 bases; unmatched bases: 15. CDR3 nucleotides: TGTGCTCTTGGGGAACTCACCTCCTTTCTTTACTGGGGGATATCCGATAAACTCATCTTT. Translated: CALGELTSFLYWGISDKLIF.

Points on this clone: It is likely a read error: a sequence one base away is far more abundant. Within the sample, other DNA sequences also encode this same CDR3. The chain uses TRDV2 and TRDJ1; the match to TRDD3 covers 12 bases. CDR1 is GEAIGNYY, CDR2 EKD, per germline. The CDR3 has 19 amino acids. Losses at the gene ends were 1 base for V and 0 bases for J; bases not matched to a gene: 11. The CDR3 DNA reads TGTGCCTGTGACACTTTATCACTGGGGGATACAGTGGACACCGATAAACTCATCTTT. Protein product: CACDTLSLGDTVDTDKLIF.

This clone was counted a few times. This is likely an artifact of a read error, given a far larger clone one base away. This same CDR3 is encoded by further DNA sequences in the sample. In nucleotides, the CDR3 is TGTGCTCTTGGGGAACTTTATTACCCCCGTTGGGGGATACTAATCGGGCTGTACACCGATAAACTCATCTTC. This gives the protein CALGELYYPRWGILIGLYTDKLIF. The gene calls are TRDV1 and TRDJ1, with TRDD3 matching over 10 bases. This CDR3 comprises 24 residues. Germline CDR1 TSWWSYY, CDR2 QGS.

In this sample, this clone turned up a few times. The protein recorded in TCRdb matches a much larger clone and deviates from this DNA's translation at residue 11, suggesting a read error; the protein here is obtained by translating the DNA. J is TRDJ1 and V is TRDV1, with D tentatively TRDD3 (5 bases). V was shortened by 1 base and J by 2 bases, with 26 bases between the two germline ends. CDR1 and CDR2 (germline): TSWWSYY, QGS. The CDR3 is 20 residues long. The CDR3 nucleotides are TGTGCTCTTGGGGAACACTCGACCCTTTGGGAGATACTTCGGACCGATAAACTCATCTTT. Its translation: CALGEHSTLWEILRTDKLIF.

This clone was seen a few times. This DNA translates differently at residue 5 from the TCRdb protein, which is that of a much larger clone; a read error is likely, and the protein shown is the DNA's own translation. The V and J genes are TRDV2 and TRDJ1; 13 bases match TRDD3. Trimming took 3 bases from V and 2 from J; bases not matched to a gene: 8. Germline lookup yields CDR1 GEAIGNYY and CDR2 EKD. CDR3 size: 17 residues. CDR3 sequence (DNA): TGTGCCTGTGACGCACTGGGGGATACGCGTAATACCGATAAACTCATCTTT. This codes for CACDALGDTRNTDKLIF.

This clone ranks as medium-sized. Other DNA sequences in the sample encode the same CDR3. The rearrangement links TRDV1 to TRDJ1, with 13 bases aligning to TRDD3. CDR1 TSWWSYY and CDR2 QGS come from the germline V gene. The V gene end was trimmed by 5 bases and the J gene end by 7 bases; junction bases not matched to a gene: 34. The CDR3 consists of 24 residues. The CDR3, as DNA: TGTGCTCTTGGGACTGCAACCAAATTCCTACGCTCCCTTCTACTGGGGGATACGCGAGGTAAACTCATCTTT. It encodes CALGTATKFLRSLLLGDTRGKLIF.

Note on this clone: Relative to the germline gene, one junction end is altered; a read error may explain this. The chain employs TRDV3 and TRDJ1; the match to TRDD3 covers 8 bases. This CDR3 has 21 residues. From germline, CDR1 is TVYSNPD and CDR2 GDNSRS (reference sequence). As DNA, the CDR3 is TGTGCCTTCGCTCATATTCCCCCTAACGACTGGGGGGTAGAGTACACCGTTAAACTCATCTTT. Protein sequence: CAFAHIPPNDWGVEYTVKLIF.

This clone was picked up a small number of times. TCRdb attributes to this sequence the protein of a much larger clone, which differs from the DNA translation at residue 13; a read error is likely, and the protein displayed is translated from the DNA. The chain is built from TRDV3 and TRDJ1; 7 nucleotides align to TRDD3. Trimming at V came to 3 bases and at J to 0 bases, leaving 31 bases not matched to a gene. This CDR3 region has 22 residues. The germline V gene has CDR1 TVYSNPD and CDR2 GDNSRS (reference sequence). CDR3 coding DNA: TGTGCCTTCACAACGCGGCGCCTTGCCTGGGGGGGGTCTGAGGTTGACACCGATAAACTCATCTTT. Its translation: CAFTTRRLAWGGSEVDTDKLIF.

By share, this clone ranks as large. Other DNA variants within this sample encode the same CDR3. The rearrangement uses TRDV2 and TRDJ1, with a possible D match to TRDD2 (5 bases). Germline V CDR1 and CDR2: GEAIGNYY, EKD. V was shortened by 0 bases and J by 3 bases, with 16 bases between the two germline ends. This CDR3 spans 16 amino acids. The CDR3 reads CACDTLPPRDADKLIF. The CDR3 nucleotides read TGTGCCTGTGACACCCTTCCCCCGCGCGATGCCGATAAACTCATCTTT.

This clone turned up a few times. A read error is likely here: a far larger clone is one base away. V is TRDV2 and J is TRDJ1; a possible D gene is TRDD2 (5 bases). The CDR3 is made up of 16 amino acids. CDR1 and CDR2 (germline): GEAIGNYY, EKD. In DNA form, the CDR3 reads TGTGCCTGTGTCACCGCGGAGCCTTCGTTCCCTCGTGGACTCATCTTT. It encodes CACVTAEPSFPRGLIF.

Only a few counts were recorded for this clone. The junction differs from germline at one of its ends, possibly a read error. The chain joins TRDV3 to TRDJ1, with D possibly matching TRDD3 (8 bases). CDR1 is TVYSNPD, CDR2 GDNSRS, per germline (reference sequence). The CDR3 consists of 16 residues. CDR3 in DNA: TGCTCAGCGGGTTCCTACTGGGGGGTGTACACCGATAAACTCATCTTT. It is translated as CSAGSYWGVYTDKLIF.

Relative to its sample, this clone is medium-sized. At one boundary the junction diverges from the germline segment, which might be a read error. Other DNA sequences from this sample encode an identical CDR3 as well. This rearrangement joins TRAV29/DV5 to TRDJ1; the match to TRDD3 covers 12 bases. The CDR3 covers 14 residues. From germline, CDR1 is NSMFDY and CDR2 ISSIKDK. CDR3 loop: CAASVLGDTAKLIF. CDR3 nucleotides: TGTGCTGCAAGCGTCCTGGGGGATACGGCTAAACTCATCTTT.

This clone counts as medium-sized (0.01 to 0.1%). Other DNA sequences in the same sample also yield this CDR3. The rearrangement links TRDV3 to TRDJ1; 12 positions agree with TRDD3. The CDR3 covers 21 residues. Germline lookup yields CDR1 TVYSNPD and CDR2 GDNSRS (reference sequence). The CDR3 protein is CASHSRRPPKGTGGYPDKLIF. The CDR3 nucleotides read TGTGCTTCACACTCCCGGCGACCTCCTAAGGGGACTGGGGGATACCCCGATAAACTCATCTTT.

This clone is termed medium-sized. The chain has TRDV1 and TRDJ1, with 12 bases that match TRDD3. The CDR3 contains 20 residues. Per germline, CDR1 TSWWSYY and CDR2 QGS. The V segment lost 3 bases and the J segment 3 bases; nucleotides outside the gene matches: 17. The CDR3 spells CALGEVAFFWGIRNSDKLIF. CDR3 sequence (DNA): TGTGCTCTTGGGGAGGTGGCCTTCTTCTGGGGGATACGCAATTCCGATAAACTCATCTTT.

In its sample, this clone ranks as large. The sample contains more than one DNA sequence encoding this CDR3. The V and J genes are TRDV1 and TRDJ1; 8 bases agree with TRDD3. This CDR3 has 19 amino acids. From germline, CDR1 is TSWWSYY and CDR2 QGS. J gave up 0 bases and V 2 bases, and 14 bases lay outside the gene matches. DNA of the CDR3: TGTGCTCTTGGGGAAACGTGGGCTACTTCACTGGGGGACACCGATAAACTCATCTTT. This sequence encodes CALGETWATSLGDTDKLIF.

Within the sample, this clone is medium-sized. The rearrangement links TRDV1 to TRDJ1, with D maybe TRDD2 (5 bases). The CDR3 totals 17 residues. V was cut by 5 bases and J by 0 bases, with 19 bases left in between. CDR1 and CDR2 (germline): TSWWSYY, QGS. The DNA for the CDR3 is TGTGCTCTTGGGAAACGCCTACTTACGGTACACACCGATAAACTCATCTTT. It encodes CALGKRLLTVHTDKLIF.